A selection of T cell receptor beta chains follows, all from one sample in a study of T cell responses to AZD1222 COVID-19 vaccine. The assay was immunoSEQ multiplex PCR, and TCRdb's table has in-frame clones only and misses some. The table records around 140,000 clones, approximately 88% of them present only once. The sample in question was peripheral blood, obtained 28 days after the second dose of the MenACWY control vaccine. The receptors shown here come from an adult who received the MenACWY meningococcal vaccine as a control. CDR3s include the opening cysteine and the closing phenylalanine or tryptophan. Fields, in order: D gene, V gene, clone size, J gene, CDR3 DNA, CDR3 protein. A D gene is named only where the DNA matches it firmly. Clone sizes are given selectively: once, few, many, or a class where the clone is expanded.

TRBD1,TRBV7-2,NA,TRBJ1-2,TGTGCCAGCAGCTTAGGGGGGACAGCGAGGGGCACCTTC,CASSLGGTARGTF
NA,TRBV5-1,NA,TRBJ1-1,TGCGCCAGCAGCTTGGGTCTGGACACTGAAGCTTTCTTT,CASSLGLDTEAFF
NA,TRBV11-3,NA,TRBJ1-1,TGTGCCAGCAGCGTCGGGGGATTCACTGAAGCTTTCTTT,CASSVGGFTEAFF
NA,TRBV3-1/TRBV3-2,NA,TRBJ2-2,TGTGCCAGCAGCCAAGTAGGGACATCCGGGGAGCTGTTTTTT,CASSQVGTSGELFF
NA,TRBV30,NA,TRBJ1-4,TGTGCCTGGAGTCCAGCTTGGAGGAATGAAAAACTGTTTTTT,CAWSPAWRNEKLFF
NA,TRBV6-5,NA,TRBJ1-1,TGTGCCAGCAGTTACTCGAGGTGGGGGGACACTGAAGCTTTCTTT,CASSYSRWGDTEAFF
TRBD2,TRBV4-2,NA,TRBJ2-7,TGTGCCAGCAGCCAAGAAGGAAGACTAGCCCACTCCTACGAGCAGTACTTC,CASSQEGRLAHSYEQYF
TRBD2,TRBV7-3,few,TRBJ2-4,TGTGCCAGCAGCCCTAGCGGGGAAGGCAAAAACATTCAGTACTTC,CASSPSGEGKNIQYF
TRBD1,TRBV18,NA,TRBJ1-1,TGTGCCAGCTCAGTACAGGGGGCGCGCACTGAAGCTTTCTTT,CASSVQGARTEAFF
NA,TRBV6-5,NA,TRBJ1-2,TGTGCCAGCAGTCTGTGGACGGGAGCTAACTATGGCTACACCTTC,CASSLWTGANYGYTF
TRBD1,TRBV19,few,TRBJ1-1,TGTGCCAGTAAGGACAGGGGGTCTGGGAACACTGAAGCTTTCTTT,CASKDRGSGNTEAFF